What follows are 20 T cell receptor beta chains derived from one specimen sequenced in a study of Ad26.COV2.S vaccination and SARS-CoV-2 variants. The protocol was immunoSEQ multiplex PCR, while the TCRdb copy is restricted to in-frame clones and leaves out a portion. This table has approximately 350,000 clones, 83% appearing once. Treatment here: around 19 received Ad26.COV2.S at low or high dose, single or two shots; about 5 received placebo; per-sample allocation not given. At day 63 after the first vaccine or placebo injection, samples were drawn. The sequenced sample was peripheral blood, obtained in a trial of Ad26.COV2.S vaccine versus placebo. The source is a person aged 18 to 65 who received the Ad26.COV2.S COVID-19 vaccine or a placebo.

The V call is TRBV7-9, the J call TRBJ1-1; TRBD1 agrees at 9 bases. Germline trimming cut 5 bases from V and 8 bases from J; bases unmatched to any gene: 3. Per germline, CDR1 SEHNR and CDR2 FQNEAQ (reference sequence). The CDR3 loop spans 12 amino acids. The CDR3 spells CASSDGTGEAFF. The CDR3 nucleotides read TGTGCCAGCAGCGACGGGACAGGGGAAGCTTTCTTT.

The chain combines TRBV7-2 with TRBJ2-2, with 7 bases lining up with TRBD1. This CDR3 comprises 14 residues. J gave up 6 bases and V 5 bases, and 6 bases lay outside the gene matches. Germline V gene data show CDR1 as SGHTA and CDR2 as FQGNSA. The DNA for the CDR3 is TGTGCCAGCAGCGCGGACAGGAGGTCCGGGGAGCTGTTTTTT. Translation gives CASSADRRSGELFF.

V usage is TRBV13 and J usage is TRBJ2-3; 9 bases agree with TRBD2. The germline CDR1 and CDR2 sequences are PRHDT and FYEKMQ (reference sequence). The CDR3 length is 18 residues. V dropped 5 bases and J dropped 4; count of bases not matched to a gene: 16. The DNA for the CDR3 is TGTGCCAGCAGCCCCCGACTGGCGGGAGGGCCTGGGGCAGATACGCAGTATTTT. This sequence encodes CASSPRLAGGPGADTQYF.

This sequence joins TRBV18 and TRBJ1-1, with D maybe TRBD1 (5 bases). The CDR3 loop spans 15 amino acids. Germline V CDR1 and CDR2: KGHSH, LQKENI. Trimming cost V 3 bases and J 1 base, with 12 bases left between them. CDR3 in amino acids: CASSPLETENTEAFF. For the CDR3, the DNA is TGTGCCAGCTCACCCCTCGAGACAGAGAACACTGAAGCTTTCTTT. Based on the CDR3 plus reference TRBV18 and TRBJ1-1, the full variable domain is NAGVMQNPRHLVRRRGQEARLRCSPMKGHSHVYWYRQLPEEGLKFMVYLQKENIIDESGMPKERFSAEFPKEGPSILRIQQVVRGDSAAYFCASSPLETENTEAFFGQGTRLTVV.

The chain carries TRBV5-6 and TRBJ1-1, with no clear D. This CDR3 has 14 residues. Germline CDR1 reads SGHDT; CDR2 reads YYEEEE. The V and J ends lost 1 base and 3 bases respectively, with 10 bases between them. For the CDR3, the DNA is TGTGCCAGCAGCTTGAAGGGATGGTACACTGAAGCTTTCTTT. Translated: CASSLKGWYTEAFF.

The V gene is TRBV19, the J gene TRBJ1-1; 7 bases are shared with TRBD1. The CDR3 totals 13 residues. The V and J ends lost 4 bases and 3 bases, in that order; junction bases with no gene match: 2. Germline V gene sequence: CDR1 LNHDA, CDR2 SQIVND (reference sequence). The CDR3 sequence: CASSSTGDTEAFF. The CDR3 bases are TGTGCCAGTAGTAGTACAGGGGACACTGAAGCTTTCTTT.

This clone showed up just once. The chain employs TRBV6-6 and TRBJ1-2; tentative D call: TRBD1 (5 bases). Germline CDR1 and CDR2: MNHNY and SVGAGI (reference sequence). The CDR3 has 13 amino acids. Trimming took 2 bases from V and 5 from J, leaving 9 bases between them. The CDR3 DNA sequence: TGTGCCAGCAGTTACGGGTCAGGGTATGGCTACACCTTC. This encodes CASSYGSGYGYTF.

This chain connects TRBV4-1 to TRBJ2-1; 11 bases are a match to TRBD2. The CDR3 loop spans 17 amino acids. Unmatched junction bases numbered 10, after V lost 1 base and J lost 8 bases. Germline assignment: CDR1 MGHRA and CDR2 YSYEKL. In DNA, the CDR3 is TGCGCCAGCAGCCAAGCGACTAGCGGGGTGGGTCTCCATGAGCAGTTCTTC. It is translated as CASSQATSGVGLHEQFF.

The chain uses TRBV10-2 and TRBJ2-1; D perhaps matches TRBD2 (6 bases). Germline V gene lookup returns CDR1 WSHSY and CDR2 SAAADI. This CDR3 comprises 11 residues. The V end lost 7 bases, the J end lost 8 bases, and 9 bases lay between the germline ends. The CDR3 DNA is TGCGCCAGCAACACGGGAGATGAGCAGTTCTTC. Translating it yields CASNTGDEQFF.

The chain has TRBV5-4 and TRBJ2-7; TRBD2 matches 9 bases. This CDR3 comprises 15 residues. Germline V gene lookup returns CDR1 SGHNT and CDR2 YYREEE (reference sequence). V lost 3 bases, J lost 4 bases, and 8 bases stayed unmatched. Here the CDR3 DNA reads TGTGCCAGCAGCTCGTCCGGACTAGCGTTTTACGAGCAGTACTTC. Translating gives CASSSSGLAFYEQYF.

This chain links TRBV6-6 with TRBJ1-5; D not resolved. Trimming stripped 6 bases from V and 4 bases from J, with 16 bases between. The CDR3 has 15 amino acids. Germline lookup yields CDR1 MNHNY and CDR2 SVGAGI (reference sequence). CDR3 in DNA: TGTGCCAGCAGGCCATCTTCAAAGCCGAATCAGCCCCAGCATTTT. Translating gives CASRPSSKPNQPQHF.

The chain uses TRBV7-2 and TRBJ1-5; TRBD1 might be the D (5 bases). Germline V gene data show CDR1 as SGHTA and CDR2 as FQGNSA. This CDR3 spans 17 amino acids. Trimming cost V 5 bases and J 2 bases, with 19 bases left between them. CDR3 loop: CASSLVASRGGNQPQHF. As DNA, the CDR3 is TGTGCCAGCAGCCTCGTTGCTAGTCGGGGCGGCAATCAGCCCCAGCATTTT.

V is TRBV6-5 and J is TRBJ2-6, with D uncertain. The germline V gene has CDR1 MNHEY and CDR2 SVGAGI. The ends were cut back, 5 bases at V and 4 bases at J, with 9 bases in the middle. CDR3 length: 14 amino acids. CDR3 in DNA: TGTGCCAGCAGTCAGACGACCGGGGCCAACGTCCTGACTTTC. Translating it yields CASSQTTGANVLTF.

The chain joins TRBV2 to TRBJ2-3; weak D call: TRBD1 (6 bases). The CDR3 is made up of 15 amino acids. V was cut by 6 bases and J by 4 bases, with 17 bases left in between. CDR1 is SNHLY, CDR2 FYNNEI, per germline. CDR3 in DNA: TGTGCCAGCAGCCCCCAGGGGCTACCCTCAGATACGCAGTATTTT. It encodes CASSPQGLPSDTQYF.

V is TRBV19 and J is TRBJ2-5; the D is unclear. The CDR3 sequence is 13 residues long. Trimming removed 4 bases at V and 5 bases at J, with 11 bases between. Germline assignment: CDR1 LNHDA and CDR2 SQIVND (reference sequence). CDR3: CASSRSTEETQYF. CDR3 bases: TGTGCCAGTAGTAGGTCGACGGAGGAGACCCAGTACTTC.

This clone turned up a few times. The chain carries TRBV6-6 and TRBJ1-1; a possible D gene is TRBD1 (6 bases). CDR3 length equals 12 residues. Trimming left V 6 bases short and J 3 bases short, with 8 bases between. Germline V lookup: CDR1 MNHNY, CDR2 SVGAGI (reference sequence). The CDR3 spells CASSRTDTEAFF. CDR3 coding DNA: TGTGCCAGCAGCCGGACAGACACTGAAGCTTTCTTT.

The J gene is TRBJ1-3, the V gene TRBV5-1, with D perhaps TRBD1 (5 bases). The V gene lost 2 bases and the J gene lost 8 bases, with 14 bases spanning the gap. Germline CDR1 SGHRS, CDR2 YFSETQ. This CDR3 is built from 14 residues. DNA for the CDR3: TGCGCCAGCAGCTTCGGACAAGAGTGGGACACCATATATTTT. Translated, it gives CASSFGQEWDTIYF.

V gene TRBV10-3 combines with J gene TRBJ2-7; D unclear. V lost 10 bases and J lost 3, with 10 bases in between. This CDR3 is built from 11 residues. Germline CDR1 reads ENHRY; CDR2 reads SYGVKD. CDR3 DNA sequence: TGTGCCAGTAGACACAGCTACGAGCAGTACTTC. Translated, it gives CASRHSYEQYF.

J is TRBJ1-2 and V is TRBV11-2, with D possibly TRBD1 on 5 matching bases. The CDR3 runs 14 residues. V lost 5 bases, J lost 8 bases, and 18 bases lay in between. Per the germline V gene, CDR1 is SGHAT and CDR2 is FQNNGV. The CDR3 here is CASSAGTQPRGYTF. CDR3 nucleotides: TGTGCCAGCAGCGCGGGGACTCAACCAAGAGGCTACACCTTC.

The chain combines TRBV11-3 with TRBJ2-3; tentatively, D is TRBD2 (6 bases). Germline V gene sequence: CDR1 SGHNT, CDR2 YENEEA. The V end lost 5 bases, the J end lost 0 bases, and 18 bases lay between the germline ends. The CDR3 extends over 17 amino acids. CDR3 sequence (DNA): TGTGCCAGCAGCCGTGGCCGGGACTCCTTTAGCACAGATACGCAGTATTTT. Translation gives CASSRGRDSFSTDTQYF. The complete variable domain, with remaining parts taken from reference TRBV11-3 and TRBJ2-3, reads EAGVVQSPRYKIIEKKQPVAFWCNPISGHNTLYWYLQNLGQGPELLIRYENEEAVDDSQLPKDRFSAERLKGVDSTLKIQPAELGDSAVYLCASSRGRDSFSTDTQYFGPGTRLTVL.